The clone carrying this T cell receptor (beta chain) was counted a few times. This entry is derived from a study of T cells in Graves' hyperthyroidism and ophthalmopathy. The source material, RNA transcripts, was used to amplify TCR beta CDR3 regions. HTBI primers were employed in a first-round RT-PCR of the TCR CDR3. One entry per CDR3 protein, called by TCRdb with MiXCR from the multiplex PCR reads. The table shows some 530,000 distinct CDR3 sequences, with 20% to 25% occurring only once. V was pared by 3 bases and J by 4 bases, with 5 bases of the junction left unmatched. CDR3 length equals 15 residues. Germline V lookup: CDR1 MDHEN, CDR2 SYDVKM. Enrolled ophthalmopathy patients presented with a Clinical Activity Score of at least 3, a NOSPECS grade of at least 4, and disease duration under 3 months.

This sequence joins TRBV28 and TRBJ1-1, with 10 positions matching TRBD1. This receptor was taken from a woman between 65 and 79 years old with Graves' ophthalmopathy. The specimen sequenced was blood. The CDR3 coding sequence is TGTGCCAGCAGTTTCTATAGGACAGGGGGCACTGAAGCTTTCTTT. Protein product: CASSFYRTGGTEAFF. The entire variable domain, with the rest obtained from reference TRBV28 and TRBJ1-1, is as follows: DVKVTQSSRYLVKRTGEKVFLECVQDMDHENMFWYRQDPGLGLRLIYFSYDVKMKEKGDIPEGYSVSREKKERFSLILESASTNQTSMYLCASSFYRTGGTEAFFGQGTRLTVV.